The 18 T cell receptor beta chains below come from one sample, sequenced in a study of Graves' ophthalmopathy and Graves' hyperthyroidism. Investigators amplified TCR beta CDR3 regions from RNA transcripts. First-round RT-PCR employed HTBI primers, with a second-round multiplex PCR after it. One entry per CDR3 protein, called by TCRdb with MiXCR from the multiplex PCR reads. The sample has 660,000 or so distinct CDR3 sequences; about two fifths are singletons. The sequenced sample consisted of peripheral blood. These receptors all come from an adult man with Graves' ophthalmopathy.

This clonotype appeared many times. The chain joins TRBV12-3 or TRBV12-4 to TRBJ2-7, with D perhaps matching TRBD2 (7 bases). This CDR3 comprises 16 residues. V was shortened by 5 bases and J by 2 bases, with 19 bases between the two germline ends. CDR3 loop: CASSPSVAGATYEQYF. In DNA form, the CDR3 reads TGTGCCAGCAGTCCATCCGTGGCGGGGGCCACCTACGAGCAGTACTTC.

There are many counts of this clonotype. CDR3 sequence: CASSPDRWSYGYTF. CDR3 sequence (DNA): TGCGCCAGCAGCCCCGACCGCTGGAGCTATGGCTACACCTTC. The V gene is TRBV5-1, the J gene TRBJ1-2; D is unclear. Germline V gene sequence: CDR1 SGHRS, CDR2 YFSETQ. V shed 4 bases and J shed 4 bases, with 14 bases lying between them. The CDR3 is 14 residues long.

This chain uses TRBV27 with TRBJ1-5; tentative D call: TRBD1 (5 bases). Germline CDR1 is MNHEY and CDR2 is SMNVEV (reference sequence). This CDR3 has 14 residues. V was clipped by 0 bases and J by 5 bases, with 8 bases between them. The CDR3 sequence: CASSLSVGHQPQHF. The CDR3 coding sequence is TGTGCCAGCAGTTTATCGGTGGGGCATCAGCCCCAGCATTTT.

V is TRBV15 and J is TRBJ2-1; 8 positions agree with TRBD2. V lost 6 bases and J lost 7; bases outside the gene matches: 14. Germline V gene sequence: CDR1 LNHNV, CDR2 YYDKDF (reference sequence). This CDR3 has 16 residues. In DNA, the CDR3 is TGTGCCACCAGGCGGGGGAGGCCGGGACTAGATAATGAGCAGTTCTTC. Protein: CATRRGRPGLDNEQFF. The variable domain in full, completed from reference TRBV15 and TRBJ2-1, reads DAMVIQNPRYQVTQFGKPVTLSCSQTLNHNVMYWYQQKSSQAPKLLFHYYDKDFNNEADTPDNFQSRRPNTSFCFLDIRSPGLGDTAMYLCATRRGRPGLDNEQFFGPGTRLTVL.

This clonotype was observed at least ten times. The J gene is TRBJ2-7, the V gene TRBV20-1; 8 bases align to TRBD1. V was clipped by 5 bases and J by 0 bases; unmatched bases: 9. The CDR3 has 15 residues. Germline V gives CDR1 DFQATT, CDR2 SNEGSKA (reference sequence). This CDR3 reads CSASKRQGHSYEQYF. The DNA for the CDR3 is TGCAGTGCTTCCAAAAGACAGGGGCACTCCTACGAGCAGTACTTC.

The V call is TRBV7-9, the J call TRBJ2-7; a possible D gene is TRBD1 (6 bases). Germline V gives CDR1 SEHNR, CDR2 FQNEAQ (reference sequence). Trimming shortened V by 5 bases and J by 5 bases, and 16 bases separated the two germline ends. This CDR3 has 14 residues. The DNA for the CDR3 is TGTGCCAGCAGCCCTAGGGGGAGAAGAGACGAGCAGTACTTC. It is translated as CASSPRGRRDEQYF.

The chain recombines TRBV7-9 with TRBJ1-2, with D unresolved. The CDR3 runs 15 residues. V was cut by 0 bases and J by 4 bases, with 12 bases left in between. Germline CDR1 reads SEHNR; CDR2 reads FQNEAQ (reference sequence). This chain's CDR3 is CASSLAWARSYGYTF. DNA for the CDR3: TGTGCCAGCAGCTTAGCATGGGCAAGGTCCTATGGCTACACCTTC.

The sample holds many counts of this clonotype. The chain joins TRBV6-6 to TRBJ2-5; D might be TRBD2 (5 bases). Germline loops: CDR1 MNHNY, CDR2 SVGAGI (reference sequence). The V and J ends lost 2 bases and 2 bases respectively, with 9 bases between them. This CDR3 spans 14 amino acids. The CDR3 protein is CASSYAADQETQYF. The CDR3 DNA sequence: TGTGCCAGCAGTTACGCAGCGGATCAAGAGACCCAGTACTTC.

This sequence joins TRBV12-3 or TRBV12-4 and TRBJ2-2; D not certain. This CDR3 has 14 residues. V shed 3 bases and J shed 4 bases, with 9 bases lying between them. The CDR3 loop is CASSLKGFTGELFF. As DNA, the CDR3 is TGTGCCAGCAGTTTGAAAGGGTTCACCGGGGAGCTGTTTTTT.

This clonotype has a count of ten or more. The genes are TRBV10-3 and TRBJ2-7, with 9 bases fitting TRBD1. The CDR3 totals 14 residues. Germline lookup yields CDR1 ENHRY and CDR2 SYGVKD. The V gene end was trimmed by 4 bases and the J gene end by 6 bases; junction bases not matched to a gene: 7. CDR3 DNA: TGTGCCATCAGTGGGGGGACAGGGTACGGCGAGCAGTACTTC. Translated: CAISGGTGYGEQYF.

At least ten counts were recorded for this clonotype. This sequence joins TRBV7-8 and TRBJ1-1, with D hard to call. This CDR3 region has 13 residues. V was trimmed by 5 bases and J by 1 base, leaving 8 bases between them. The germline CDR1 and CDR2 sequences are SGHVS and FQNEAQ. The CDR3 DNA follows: TGTGCCAGCAGCACGGCAGCGAACACTGAAGCTTTCTTT. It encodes CASSTAANTEAFF.

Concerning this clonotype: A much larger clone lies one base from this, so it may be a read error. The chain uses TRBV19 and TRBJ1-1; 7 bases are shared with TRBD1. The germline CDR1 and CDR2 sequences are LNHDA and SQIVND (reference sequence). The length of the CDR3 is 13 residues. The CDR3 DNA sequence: TGTGCCAGTAGTGCAGGGGGGATCACTAAAGCTTTCTTT. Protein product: CASSAGGITKAFF.

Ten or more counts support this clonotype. Here the CDR3 reads CASSPAQGVWYGYTF. CDR3 DNA: TGTGCCAGCAGCCCCGCCCAGGGGGTATGGTATGGCTACACCTTC. This sequence joins TRBV7-2 and TRBJ1-2; 7 bases align to TRBD1. V was pared by 5 bases and J by 5 bases, with 11 bases of the junction left unmatched. The length of the CDR3 is 15 residues. Germline CDR1 reads SGHTA; CDR2 reads FQGNSA.

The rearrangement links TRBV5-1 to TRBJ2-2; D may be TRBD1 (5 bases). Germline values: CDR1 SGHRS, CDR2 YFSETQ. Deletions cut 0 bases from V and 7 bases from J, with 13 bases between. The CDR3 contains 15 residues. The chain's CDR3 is CASSLASPRDGELFF. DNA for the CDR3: TGCGCCAGCAGCTTGGCCAGCCCCAGGGACGGGGAGCTGTTTTTT.

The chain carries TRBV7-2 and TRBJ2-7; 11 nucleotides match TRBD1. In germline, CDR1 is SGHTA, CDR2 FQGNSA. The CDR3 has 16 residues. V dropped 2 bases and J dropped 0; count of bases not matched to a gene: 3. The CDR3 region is CASSLSGQGVSYEQYF. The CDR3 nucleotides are TGTGCCAGCAGCTTATCGGGACAGGGGGTCTCCTACGAGCAGTACTTC.

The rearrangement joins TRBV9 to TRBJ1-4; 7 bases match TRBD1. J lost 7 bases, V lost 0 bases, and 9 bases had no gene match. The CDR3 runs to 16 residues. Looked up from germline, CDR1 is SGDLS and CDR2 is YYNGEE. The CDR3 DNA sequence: TGTGCCAGCAGCGTAGGGTGGACAGGTTTCAGTGAAAAACTGTTTTTT. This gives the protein CASSVGWTGFSEKLFF. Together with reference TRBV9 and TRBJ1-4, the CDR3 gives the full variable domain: DSGVTQTPKHLITATGQRVTLRCSPRSGDLSVYWYQQSLDQGLQFLIQYYNGEERAKGNILERFSAQQFPDLHSELNLSSLELGDSALYFCASSVGWTGFSEKLFFGSGTQLSVL.

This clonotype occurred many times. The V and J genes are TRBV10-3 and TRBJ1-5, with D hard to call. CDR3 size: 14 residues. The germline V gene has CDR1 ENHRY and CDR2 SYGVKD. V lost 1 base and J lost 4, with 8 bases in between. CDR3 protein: CAISEWAGNQPQHF. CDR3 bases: TGTGCCATCAGTGAGTGGGCAGGTAATCAGCCCCAGCATTTT.

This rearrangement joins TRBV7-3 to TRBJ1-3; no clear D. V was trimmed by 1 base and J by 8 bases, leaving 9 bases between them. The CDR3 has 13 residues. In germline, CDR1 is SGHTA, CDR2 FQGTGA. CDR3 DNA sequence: TGTGCCAGCAGCTTAATGGGTGGGGACACCATATATTTT. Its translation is CASSLMGGDTIYF.